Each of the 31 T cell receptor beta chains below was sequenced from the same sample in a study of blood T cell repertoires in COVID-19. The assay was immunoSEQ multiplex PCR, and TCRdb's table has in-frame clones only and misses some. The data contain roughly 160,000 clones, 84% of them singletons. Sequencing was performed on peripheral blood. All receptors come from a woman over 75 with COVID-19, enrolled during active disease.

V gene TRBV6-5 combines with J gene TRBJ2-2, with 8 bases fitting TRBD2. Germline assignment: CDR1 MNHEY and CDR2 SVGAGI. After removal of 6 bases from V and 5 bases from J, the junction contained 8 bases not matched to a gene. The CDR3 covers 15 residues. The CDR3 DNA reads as TGTGCCAGCAGCTACGGGGGGGTTCGGACCGGGGAGCTGTTTTTT. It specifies CASSYGGVRTGELFF.

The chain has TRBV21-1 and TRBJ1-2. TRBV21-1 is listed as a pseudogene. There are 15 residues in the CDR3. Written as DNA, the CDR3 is TGTGCCAGAGGGGGGGGGACCCCGACGAACTATGGCTACACCTTC. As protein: CARGGGTPTNYGYTF.

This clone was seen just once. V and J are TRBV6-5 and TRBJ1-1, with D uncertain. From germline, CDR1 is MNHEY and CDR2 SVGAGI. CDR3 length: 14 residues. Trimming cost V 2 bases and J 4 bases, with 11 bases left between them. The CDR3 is CASSYPGGTTEAFF. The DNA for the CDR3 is TGTGCCAGCAGTTACCCCGGAGGAACCACTGAAGCTTTCTTT.

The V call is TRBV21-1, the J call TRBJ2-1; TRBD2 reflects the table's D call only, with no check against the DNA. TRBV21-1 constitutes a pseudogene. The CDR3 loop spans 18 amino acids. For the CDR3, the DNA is TGTGCCAGCAGCACGTGCGGTGGTAGCGGGAGTTTGTACAATGAGCAGTTCTTC. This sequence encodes CASSTCGGSGSLYNEQFF.

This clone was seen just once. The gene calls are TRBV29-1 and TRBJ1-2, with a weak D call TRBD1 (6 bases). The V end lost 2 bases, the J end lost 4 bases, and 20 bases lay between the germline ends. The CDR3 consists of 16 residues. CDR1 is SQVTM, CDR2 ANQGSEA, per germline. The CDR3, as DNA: TGCAGCGTTGAATTGGGTCTAGGGGGGGCGGCCTATGGCTACACCTTC. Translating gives CSVELGLGGAAYGYTF.

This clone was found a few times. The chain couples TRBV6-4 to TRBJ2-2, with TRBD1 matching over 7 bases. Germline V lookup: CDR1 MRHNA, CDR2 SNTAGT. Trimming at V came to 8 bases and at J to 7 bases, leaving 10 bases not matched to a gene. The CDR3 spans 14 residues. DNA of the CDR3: TGTGCCAGCTCGCAAGACAGGGCAGGCGGGGAGCTGTTTTTT. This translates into CASSQDRAGGELFF.

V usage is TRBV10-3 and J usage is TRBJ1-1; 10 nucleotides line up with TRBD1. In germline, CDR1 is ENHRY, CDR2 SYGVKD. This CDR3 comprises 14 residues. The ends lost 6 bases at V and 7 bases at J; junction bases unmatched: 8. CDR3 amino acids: CAIRSGQGFFEAFF. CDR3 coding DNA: TGTGCCATCAGGTCGGGACAGGGGTTCTTTGAAGCTTTCTTT.

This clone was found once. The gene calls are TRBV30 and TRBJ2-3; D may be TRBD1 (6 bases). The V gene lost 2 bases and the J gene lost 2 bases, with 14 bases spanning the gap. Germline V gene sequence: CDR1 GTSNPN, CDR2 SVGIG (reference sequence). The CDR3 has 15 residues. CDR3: CAWSPLDRFTDTQYF. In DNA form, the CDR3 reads TGTGCCTGGAGTCCTCTAGACAGGTTCACAGATACGCAGTATTTT.

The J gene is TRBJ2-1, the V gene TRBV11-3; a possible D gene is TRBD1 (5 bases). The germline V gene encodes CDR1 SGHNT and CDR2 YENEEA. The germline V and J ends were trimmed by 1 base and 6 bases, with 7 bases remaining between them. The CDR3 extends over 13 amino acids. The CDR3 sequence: CASSLGQGNEQFF. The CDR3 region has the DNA TGTGCCAGCAGCTTAGGCCAGGGCAATGAGCAGTTCTTC.

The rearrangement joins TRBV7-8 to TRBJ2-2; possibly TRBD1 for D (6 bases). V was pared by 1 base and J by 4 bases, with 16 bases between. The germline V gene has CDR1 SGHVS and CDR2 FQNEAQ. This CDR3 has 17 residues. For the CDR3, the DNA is TGTGCCAGCAGCTTAGAGGTCTTTATGGGGGCCACCGGGGAGCTGTTTTTT. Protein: CASSLEVFMGATGELFF.

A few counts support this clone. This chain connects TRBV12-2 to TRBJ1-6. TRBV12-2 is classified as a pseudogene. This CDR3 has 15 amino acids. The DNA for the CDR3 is TGTGCAAGTCGCCCCTTCCAGACTCCTAATTCACCCCTCCACTTT. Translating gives CASRPFQTPNSPLHF.

CDR3 protein: CASSTDRVVVDEQFF. In DNA form, the CDR3 reads TGTGCCAGCTCAACTGACAGGGTCGTAGTAGATGAGCAGTTCTTC. V and J are TRBV18 and TRBJ2-1, with 7 bases that match TRBD1. The CDR3 runs to 15 residues. V lost 5 bases and J lost 8; bases outside the gene matches: 12. The V gene's germline CDR1 is KGHSH and CDR2 LQKENI.

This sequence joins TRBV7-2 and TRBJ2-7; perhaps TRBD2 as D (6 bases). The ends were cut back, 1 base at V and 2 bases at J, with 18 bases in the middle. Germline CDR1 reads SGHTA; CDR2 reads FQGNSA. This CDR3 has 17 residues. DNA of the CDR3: TGTGCCAGCAGCTTAGGGCGGGGACGTTATGGCACCTACGAGCAGTACTTC. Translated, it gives CASSLGRGRYGTYEQYF.

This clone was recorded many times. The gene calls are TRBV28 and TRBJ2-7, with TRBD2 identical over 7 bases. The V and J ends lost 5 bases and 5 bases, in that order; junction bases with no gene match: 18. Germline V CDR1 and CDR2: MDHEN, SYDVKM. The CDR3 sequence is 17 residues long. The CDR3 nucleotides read TGTGCCAGCAGTCCCCCCGTGAGCGGGATCGACGGCGACGAGCAGTACTTC. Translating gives CASSPPVSGIDGDEQYF.

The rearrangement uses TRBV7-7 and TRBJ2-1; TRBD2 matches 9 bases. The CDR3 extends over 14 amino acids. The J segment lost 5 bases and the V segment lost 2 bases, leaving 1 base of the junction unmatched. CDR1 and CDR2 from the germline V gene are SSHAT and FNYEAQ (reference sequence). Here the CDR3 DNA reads TGTGCCAGCAGCTTACTAGCGGGAAACAATGAGCAGTTCTTC. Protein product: CASSLLAGNNEQFF.

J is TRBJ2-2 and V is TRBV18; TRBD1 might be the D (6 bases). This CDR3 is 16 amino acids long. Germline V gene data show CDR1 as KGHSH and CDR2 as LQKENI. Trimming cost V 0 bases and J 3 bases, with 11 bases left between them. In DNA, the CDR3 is TGTGCCAGCTCACCACCCTGGGGGCAGGACACCGGGGAGCTGTTTTTT. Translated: CASSPPWGQDTGELFF.

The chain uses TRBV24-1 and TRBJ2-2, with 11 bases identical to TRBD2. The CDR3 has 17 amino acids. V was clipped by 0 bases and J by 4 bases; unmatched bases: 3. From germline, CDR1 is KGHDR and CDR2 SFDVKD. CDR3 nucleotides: TGTGCCACCAGTGATTTGACTAGCGGGAGAGGCACCGGGGAGCTGTTTTTT. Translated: CATSDLTSGRGTGELFF.

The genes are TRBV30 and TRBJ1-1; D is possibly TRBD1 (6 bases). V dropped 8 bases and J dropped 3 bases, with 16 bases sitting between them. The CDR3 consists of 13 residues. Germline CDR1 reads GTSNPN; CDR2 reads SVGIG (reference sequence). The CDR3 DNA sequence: TGTGCCCGGATTGGACAGATTCACACTGAAGCTTTCTTT. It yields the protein CARIGQIHTEAFF.

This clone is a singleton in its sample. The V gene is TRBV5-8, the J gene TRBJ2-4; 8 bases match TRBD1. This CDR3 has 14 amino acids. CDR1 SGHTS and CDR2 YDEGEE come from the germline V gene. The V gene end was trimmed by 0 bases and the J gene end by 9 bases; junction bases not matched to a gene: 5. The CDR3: CASSLGQGAIIQYF. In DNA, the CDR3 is TGTGCCAGCAGCTTGGGCCAGGGGGCTATCATTCAGTACTTC.

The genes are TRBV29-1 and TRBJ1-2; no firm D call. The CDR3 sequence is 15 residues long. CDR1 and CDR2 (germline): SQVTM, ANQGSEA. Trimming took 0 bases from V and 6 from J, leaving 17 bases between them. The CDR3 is CSVEEPRRFENGYTF. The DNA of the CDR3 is TGCAGCGTTGAAGAACCCCGCCGTTTCGAGAATGGCTACACCTTC.

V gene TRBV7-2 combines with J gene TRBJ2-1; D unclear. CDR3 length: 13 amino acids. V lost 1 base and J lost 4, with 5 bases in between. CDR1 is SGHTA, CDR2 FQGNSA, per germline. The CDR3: CASSLGAYNEQFF. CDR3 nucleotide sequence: TGTGCCAGCAGCTTAGGCGCTTACAATGAGCAGTTCTTC.

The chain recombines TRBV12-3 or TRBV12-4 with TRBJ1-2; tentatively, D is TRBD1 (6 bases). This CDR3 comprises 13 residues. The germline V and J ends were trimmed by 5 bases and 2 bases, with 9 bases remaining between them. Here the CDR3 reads CASSIQGNYGYTF. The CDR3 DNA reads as TGTGCCAGCAGTATACAGGGCAACTATGGCTACACCTTC.

The CDR3 loop is CASSLRTGWPPLHF. CDR3 bases: TGTGCCAGCAGCTTAAGAACAGGGTGGCCACCCCTCCACTTT. The V gene is TRBV11-3, the J gene TRBJ1-6, with D perhaps matching TRBD1 (6 bases). V was pared by 2 bases and J by 11 bases, with 13 bases between. In germline, CDR1 is SGHNT, CDR2 YENEEA. The CDR3 consists of 14 residues.

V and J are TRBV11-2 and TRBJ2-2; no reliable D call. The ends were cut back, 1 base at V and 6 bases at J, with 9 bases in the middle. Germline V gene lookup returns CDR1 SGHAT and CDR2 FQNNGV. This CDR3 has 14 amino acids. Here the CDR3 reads CASSLVGSAGELFF. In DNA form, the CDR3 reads TGTGCCAGCAGCTTAGTCGGTTCGGCCGGGGAGCTGTTTTTT. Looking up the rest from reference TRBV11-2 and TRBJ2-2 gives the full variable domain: EAGVAQSPRYKIIEKRQSVAFWCNPISGHATLYWYQQILGQGPKLLIQFQNNGVVDDSQLPKDRFSAERLKGVDSTLKIQPAKLEDSAVYLCASSLVGSAGELFFGEGSRLTVL.

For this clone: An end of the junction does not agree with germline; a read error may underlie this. In DNA form, the CDR3 reads TGTGCTAGCAGCACCGGGACAGGTCAGCCCCAGCATTTT. As protein: CASSTGTGQPQHF. V is TRBV7-7 and J is TRBJ1-5; 8 bases align to TRBD1. The germline CDR1 and CDR2 sequences are SSHAT and FNYEAQ (reference sequence). CDR3 length: 13 residues.

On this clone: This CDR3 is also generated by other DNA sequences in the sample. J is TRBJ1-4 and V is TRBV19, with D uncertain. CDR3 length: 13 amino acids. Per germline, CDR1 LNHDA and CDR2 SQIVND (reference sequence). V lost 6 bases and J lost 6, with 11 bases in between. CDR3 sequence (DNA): TGTGCCAGTAGAGCCCACTATGATGAAAAACTGTTTTTT. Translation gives CASRAHYDEKLFF.

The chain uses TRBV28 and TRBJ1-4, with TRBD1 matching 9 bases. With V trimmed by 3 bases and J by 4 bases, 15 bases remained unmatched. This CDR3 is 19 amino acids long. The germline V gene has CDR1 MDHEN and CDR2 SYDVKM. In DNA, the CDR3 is TGTGCCAGCAGTTTGAGGCTTGGGACAGGGAGATACGTTAATGAAAAACTGTTTTTT. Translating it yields CASSLRLGTGRYVNEKLFF.

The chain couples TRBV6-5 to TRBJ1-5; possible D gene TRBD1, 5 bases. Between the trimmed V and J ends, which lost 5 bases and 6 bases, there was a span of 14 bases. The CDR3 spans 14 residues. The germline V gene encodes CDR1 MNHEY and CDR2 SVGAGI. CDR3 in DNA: TGTGCCAGCAGTCCTGGGGGGGGAAGTCAGCCCCAGCATTTT. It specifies CASSPGGGSQPQHF.

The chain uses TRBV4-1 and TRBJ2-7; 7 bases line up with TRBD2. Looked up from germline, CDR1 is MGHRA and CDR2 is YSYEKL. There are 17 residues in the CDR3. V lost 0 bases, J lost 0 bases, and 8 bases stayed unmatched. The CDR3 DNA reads TGCGCCAGCAGCCAAGAAGGCGGGGGACCGCTCTCCTACGAGCAGTACTTC. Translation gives CASSQEGGGPLSYEQYF.

The CDR3 region has the DNA TGTGCCAGCAGCAAAAAATTATCGGCTAGACCGCGCTACGAGCAGTACTTC. Residues: CASSKKLSARPRYEQYF. The V gene is TRBV21-1, the J gene TRBJ2-7; the table calls TRBD2, which could not be checked here. TRBV21-1 is labeled a pseudogene. CDR3 size: 17 residues.

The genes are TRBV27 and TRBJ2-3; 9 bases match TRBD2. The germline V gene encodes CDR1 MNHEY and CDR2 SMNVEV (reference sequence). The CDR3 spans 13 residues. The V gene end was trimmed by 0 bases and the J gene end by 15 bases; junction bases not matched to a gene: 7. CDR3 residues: CASSLSGLATSYF. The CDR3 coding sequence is TGTGCCAGCAGTTTATCTGGACTAGCGACATCATATTTT.